This T cell receptor beta chain was observed in a study of shared clonotypes between healthy human individuals. This CDR3 is 15 amino acids long. CDR1 is GTSNPN, CDR2 SVGIG, per germline (reference sequence). J lost 6 bases, V lost 3 bases, and 6 bases had no gene match. Donors had no recently reported acute infections or vaccinations and were HIV-negative. Assay: immunoSEQ multiplex PCR; the TCRdb copy retains only in-frame clones and omits some. Of more than 2,000,000 clones in the sample, over 90% are singletons; the top ten hold 0.3% to 0.4%. This chain joins TRBV30 and TRBJ2-5; 14 nucleotides match TRBD2. This receptor was identified in a man between 18 and 35 years old in good health. Some clones in this sample may be carry-over from other donors' samples. The sample was naive CD4+ T cells from PBMCs. Subset defined: CD45RA+ positively selected. The CDR3 coding sequence is TGTGCCTGGAGCGGACTAGCGGGAGGAATGAAGACCCAGTACTTC. Protein: CAWSGLAGGMKTQYF.